This TCR beta chain came from a study of long-term antiretroviral therapy in people with HIV. The overall study: The study's earliest collections predate the 2015 immediate-ART recommendation by about a decade.

About this clone itself: What it recognizes is unknown.

The run of the v3.0 immunoSEQ assay was at survey level. Sequencing of each sample targeted about 35,000-50,000 T-cell genomes. The repertoire was sequenced with immunoSEQ multiplex PCR; TCRdb's copy has only in-frame clones and lacks some. The top ten clones hold 3.1% of a sample with about 28,000 clones, approximately 95% of them seen once. V lost 2 bases and J lost 7, with 17 bases in between. CDR1 MNHNS and CDR2 SASEGT come from the germline V gene. The CDR3 is 16 amino acids. Study results and limitations: Gathering of blood took place between about 2004 and 2018, possibly under older ART regimens.

The chain joins TRBV6-1 to TRBJ2-2; TRBD2 might be the D (6 bases). Sequenced material: unsorted PBMCs, taken 5.3 years after starting antiretroviral therapy. This TCR came from a man between 50 and 59 years old with HIV. The chain's CDR3 is CASSESGALAGGELFF. The DNA for the CDR3 is TGTGCCAGCAGTGAAAGTGGGGCACTAGCCGGCGGGGAGCTGTTTTTT.